A single sample is the source of the 25 T cell receptor beta chains below, sequenced in a study of radiotherapy plus CTLA-4 blockade in lung cancer. Profiled with immunoSEQ multiplex PCR; TCRdb holds only in-frame clones, not every one. The sample records about 78,000 clones, around 86% being singletons. The source material was peripheral blood, sampled from a patient treated with radiotherapy plus ipilimumab. Receptor source: a human donor with non-small cell lung cancer who had stable disease on radiotherapy plus ipilimumab.

The chain combines TRBV7-8 with TRBJ2-2, with a possible D match to TRBD2 (5 bases). The CDR3 covers 13 residues. Germline loops: CDR1 SGHVS, CDR2 FQNEAQ. The V end was cut by 10 bases, the J end by 0 bases, with 9 bases between. The CDR3 region has the DNA TGTGCCAACCCGGACTCGAACACCGGGGAGCTGTTTTTT. It translates to CANPDSNTGELFF. Filled out from reference TRBV7-8 and TRBJ2-2, the complete variable domain reads GAGVSQSPRYKVAKRGQDVALRCDPISGHVSLFWYQQALGQGPEFLTYFQNEAQLDKSGLPSDRFFAERPEGSVSTLKIQRTQQEDSAVYLCANPDSNTGELFFGEGSRLTVL.

On this clone itself: The junction departs from the called germline gene at one end, perhaps through a read error. The CDR3 region has the DNA TGCGCCAGCAGCCAAGACGACAGGCTGAATCCGCCCCAGCATTTT. It specifies CASSQDDRLNPPQHF. The chain employs TRBV4-1 and TRBJ1-5; a possible D gene is TRBD1 (6 bases). CDR3 length: 15 residues. Per germline, CDR1 MGHRA and CDR2 YSYEKL.

The chain links TRBV7-9 to TRBJ1-6, with 7 bases matching TRBD1. Unmatched junction bases numbered 7, after V lost 5 bases and J lost 6 bases. This CDR3 spans 15 amino acids. Germline V gene data show CDR1 as SEHNR and CDR2 as FQNEAQ (reference sequence). Here the CDR3 DNA reads TGTGCCAGCAGCAAAAGACAGGGAAGTAATTCACCCCTCCACTTT. It encodes CASSKRQGSNSPLHF.

V usage is TRBV2 and J usage is TRBJ2-7; perhaps D is TRBD1 or TRBD2 (5 bases each). This CDR3 is 14 amino acids long. The V and J ends lost 5 bases and 2 bases respectively, with 13 bases between them. From germline, CDR1 is SNHLY and CDR2 FYNNEI. The CDR3 DNA is TGTGCCAGCAGTCCCGGGACGGAGCCCTACGAGCAGTACTTC. Translating it yields CASSPGTEPYEQYF.

The V call is TRBV5-1, the J call TRBJ1-1; no clear D gene. CDR3 length: 14 residues. V gave up 4 bases and J gave up 1 base, with 11 bases separating them. CDR1 SGHRS and CDR2 YFSETQ come from the germline V gene. CDR3 in amino acids: CASSNGLGNTEAFF. The CDR3 region has the DNA TGCGCCAGCAGCAATGGACTGGGGAACACTGAAGCTTTCTTT.

The chain links TRBV30 to TRBJ1-2; D unclear. V was cut by 0 bases and J by 4 bases, with 9 bases left in between. The CDR3 is 13 residues long. CDR1 GTSNPN and CDR2 SVGIG come from the germline V gene (reference sequence). The CDR3 nucleotides read TGTGCCTGGAGTGTACAGTTTTTCTATGGCTACACCTTC. It yields the protein CAWSVQFFYGYTF.

The rearrangement joins TRBV5-1 to TRBJ2-1; the match to TRBD1 covers 9 bases. The CDR3 totals 15 residues. After removal of 4 bases from V and 3 bases from J, the junction contained 5 bases not matched to a gene. Germline V gene sequence: CDR1 SGHRS, CDR2 YFSETQ. DNA of the CDR3: TGCGCCAGCAGCCCCGGACAGGGGAACTACAATGAGCAGTTCTTC. Translated, it gives CASSPGQGNYNEQFF.

The chain couples TRBV9 to TRBJ1-6; 8 nucleotides line up with TRBD1. CDR3 length equals 17 residues. The trim removed 4 bases at V and 0 bases at J, leaving 6 bases unmatched. In germline, CDR1 is SGDLS, CDR2 YYNGEE. Here the CDR3 reads CASSISTGDSYNSPLHF. CDR3 nucleotides: TGTGCCAGCAGCATATCGACAGGGGACTCCTATAATTCACCCCTCCACTTT.

The chain combines TRBV4-1 with TRBJ1-3, with D hard to call. The CDR3 consists of 17 residues. CDR1 MGHRA and CDR2 YSYEKL come from the germline V gene. V was trimmed by 3 bases and J by 5 bases, leaving 20 bases between them. CDR3 nucleotide sequence: TGCGCCAGCAGCCAGCCTTCCGGGCAGGCTCTTCGAAACACCATATATTTT. This codes for CASSQPSGQALRNTIYF.

The chain employs TRBV5-4 and TRBJ2-5, with TRBD2 as a possible D gene (6 bases). Looked up from germline, CDR1 is SGHNT and CDR2 is YYREEE (reference sequence). V was pared by 4 bases and J by 2 bases, with 12 bases between. The CDR3 runs 14 residues. The CDR3 DNA follows: TGTGCCAGCAGCATGGAGGGACCTCAAGAGACCCAGTACTTC. Protein: CASSMEGPQETQYF.

The chain couples TRBV28 to TRBJ2-2, with a weak D call TRBD2 (5 bases). Germline V gives CDR1 MDHEN, CDR2 SYDVKM. This CDR3 has 14 amino acids. The V and J ends lost 8 bases and 5 bases respectively, with 15 bases between them. CDR3 coding DNA: TGTGCCAGCGGAGCGGCCCCGGGGACCGGGGAGCTGTTTTTT. It is translated as CASGAAPGTGELFF.

In regard to this clone: Other DNA sequences in the sample encode the same CDR3. The J gene is TRBJ1-2, the V gene TRBV25-1; D uncertain. Looked up from germline, CDR1 is MGHDK and CDR2 is SYGVNS. V lost 0 bases, J lost 3 bases, and 11 bases lay in between. The CDR3 extends over 15 amino acids. CDR3 DNA sequence: TGTGCCAGCAGTGAATACCGGGGAAGGGACTATGGCTACACCTTC. Translating it yields CASSEYRGRDYGYTF.

The rearrangement links TRBV5-1 to TRBJ2-3; D is unresolved. This CDR3 contains 15 residues. V lost 4 bases to trimming and J lost 0 bases, with 12 bases between them. Germline CDR1 SGHRS, CDR2 YFSETQ. CDR3 sequence: CASSLQDPSTDTQYF. The CDR3 DNA sequence: TGCGCCAGCAGCCTCCAAGACCCTAGCACAGATACGCAGTATTTT.

This sequence joins TRBV5-6 and TRBJ2-3; 8 bases match TRBD2. In germline, CDR1 is SGHDT, CDR2 YYEEEE. Losses at the gene ends were 3 bases for V and 2 bases for J; bases not matched to a gene: 5. The CDR3 has 15 residues. The DNA for the CDR3 is TGTGCCAGCAGCTCCATGGGACTAGTCACAGATACGCAGTATTTT. It codes for CASSSMGLVTDTQYF.

The J gene is TRBJ1-2, the V gene TRBV11-2; 8 bases are a match to TRBD1. The germline gives CDR1 SGHAT, CDR2 FQNNGV. The trim removed 1 base at V and 3 bases at J, leaving 1 base unmatched. The CDR3 is made up of 14 amino acids. Here the CDR3 DNA reads TGTGCCAGCAGCTTAGGGGGACAGGACTATGGCTACACCTTC. It translates to CASSLGGQDYGYTF.

The CDR3, as DNA: TGTGCCAGTGGGGAAAAGGAGAACACCGGGGAGCTGTTTTTT. Amino acid sequence: CASGEKENTGELFF. This chain connects TRBV2 to TRBJ2-2, with D unclear. Germline values: CDR1 SNHLY, CDR2 FYNNEI. V was pared by 9 bases and J by 1 base, with 12 bases between. The CDR3 length is 14 residues.

J is TRBJ1-1 and V is TRBV13; no clear D gene. Per the germline V gene, CDR1 is PRHDT and CDR2 is FYEKMQ (reference sequence). The CDR3 sequence is 13 residues long. V shed 0 bases and J shed 5 bases, with 7 bases lying between them. CDR3 DNA sequence: TGTGCCAGCAGCTTAGGAGGCGGAACTGAAGCTTTCTTT. Translation gives CASSLGGGTEAFF.

This clone appeared a few times. The chain couples TRBV14 to TRBJ2-4; D perhaps matches TRBD1 (6 bases). CDR3 length equals 14 residues. From germline, CDR1 is SGHDN and CDR2 FVKESK. The V gene lost 4 bases and the J gene lost 2 bases, with 9 bases spanning the gap. The CDR3 protein is CASSLDSTKNIQYF. CDR3 DNA: TGTGCCAGCAGCCTGGACAGTACCAAAAACATTCAGTACTTC.

V gene TRBV28 combines with J gene TRBJ2-7, with no clear D. The CDR3 extends over 12 amino acids. Deletions cut 5 bases from V and 4 bases from J, with 9 bases between. Per the germline V gene, CDR1 is MDHEN and CDR2 is SYDVKM. The CDR3 nucleotides are TGTGCCAGCAGTAGCCGTGGGTACGAGCAGTACTTC. Amino acids: CASSSRGYEQYF.

The rearrangement uses TRBV7-2 and TRBJ2-3; D gene uncertain. The CDR3 extends over 14 amino acids. V was shortened by 5 bases and J by 0 bases, with 9 bases between the two germline ends. Per the germline V gene, CDR1 is SGHTA and CDR2 is FQGNSA. The CDR3 DNA sequence: TGTGCCAGCAGCCCACTTGAAAGCACAGATACGCAGTATTTT. It codes for CASSPLESTDTQYF. Full variable domain (remainder filled in from reference TRBV7-2 and TRBJ2-3): GAGVSQSPSNKVTEKGKDVELRCDPISGHTALYWYRQSLGQGLEFLIYFQGNSAPDKSGLPSDRFSAERTGGSVSTLTIQRTQQEDSAVYLCASSPLESTDTQYFGPGTRLTVL.

This chain uses TRBV28 with TRBJ2-1; 7 nucleotides align to TRBD2. CDR3 length equals 14 residues. Trimming at V came to 6 bases and at J to 9 bases, leaving 11 bases not matched to a gene. Germline CDR1 is MDHEN and CDR2 is SYDVKM. The CDR3: CASSSAGRLGEQFF. DNA of the CDR3: TGTGCCAGCAGCTCAGCGGGGCGGCTGGGTGAGCAGTTCTTC.

The CDR3 is CASSLVGLAGREQYF. CDR3 coding DNA: TGTGCCAGCAGCTTGGTGGGACTAGCGGGAAGGGAGCAGTACTTC. V usage is TRBV5-6 and J usage is TRBJ2-7; TRBD2 matches 13 bases. Trimming removed 0 bases from V and 7 bases from J; junction bases left unmatched: 4. CDR1 and CDR2 (germline): SGHDT, YYEEEE. The CDR3 is made up of 15 amino acids.

This clone occurred a few times. The chain recombines TRBV5-5 with TRBJ1-1, with D perhaps TRBD1 (6 bases). V lost 3 bases and J 6 bases, leaving 12 bases between the germline ends. The V gene's germline CDR1 is SGHKS and CDR2 YYEKEE (reference sequence). The CDR3 spans 13 residues. In DNA form, the CDR3 reads TGTGCCAGCAGCTACCCCAGGGGAGCTGAAGCTTTCTTT. Protein product: CASSYPRGAEAFF.

CDR3 sequence (DNA): TGTGCCAGCACCAGGTCGAAGGAGGTTCATGAAAAACTGTTTTTT. Its protein is CASTRSKEVHEKLFF. The rearrangement joins TRBV2 to TRBJ1-4; D not resolved. Trimming removed 7 bases from V and 6 bases from J, with 18 bases in between. Germline V gives CDR1 SNHLY, CDR2 FYNNEI. This CDR3 spans 15 amino acids. Variable domain in full (rest from reference TRBV2 and TRBJ1-4): EPEVTQTPSHQVTQMGQEVILRCVPISNHLYFYWYRQILGQKVEFLVSFYNNEISEKSEIFDDQFSVERPDGSNFTLKIRSTKLEDSAMYFCASTRSKEVHEKLFFGSGTQLSVL.

V and J are TRBV28 and TRBJ1-2; D gene ambiguous. The germline CDR1 and CDR2 sequences are MDHEN and SYDVKM. Trimming pared 9 bases from V and 4 bases from J, leaving 3 bases between. The CDR3 covers 9 residues. CDR3 sequence: CASTYGYTF. The CDR3, as DNA: TGTGCCAGTACCTATGGCTACACCTTC.